Listed below are T cell receptor beta chains from one sample, sequenced in a study of blood T cell repertoires in COVID-19. Measured with immunoSEQ multiplex PCR; TCRdb has only the in-frame clones, and not every one. The table includes 400,000 or so clones, around 87% detected once. Sequencing was done on a sample of peripheral blood. The source of these receptors is a human donor in a cohort sampled during active COVID-19. CDR3s include the opening cysteine and the closing phenylalanine or tryptophan. Each record gives: J gene, clone size, V gene, D gene, CDR3 DNA, CDR3 protein. D genes are given only for firm matches. Only some rows state a clone size, as once, few, many or a class for expanded clones.

TRBJ2-6 | - | TRBV30 | TRBD1 | TGTGCCTGGACCCGCGGACAGGGGGGGGCCAACGTCCTGACTTTC | CAWTRGQGGANVLTF
TRBJ2-2 | - | TRBV6-5 | - | TGTGCCAGCAGGTACAGGGAGCGCGGGGAGCTGTTTTTT | CASRYRERGELFF
TRBJ2-5 | - | TRBV15 | - | TGTGCCACCAGCAGAGATTCGGAGACCCAGTACTTC | CATSRDSETQYF
TRBJ2-5 | - | TRBV6-5 | TRBD2 | TGTGCCAGCAGCCTAGCGGGGGTGGAGACCCAGTACTTC | CASSLAGVETQYF
TRBJ1-2 | - | TRBV5-1 | TRBD1 | TGCGCCAGCAGCTCCGTGAAGGACAGGCCCTATGGCTACACCTTC | CASSSVKDRPYGYTF
TRBJ2-4 | - | TRBV15 | TRBD2 | TGTGCCACCAGCAGGCCCGCGGGGGGAAAAAACATTCAGTACTTC | CATSRPAGGKNIQYF
TRBJ1-1 | once | TRBV5-1 | - | TGCGCCAGCAGCTTCCTGCCAGGGATGAACACTGAAGCTTTCTTT | CASSFLPGMNTEAFF
TRBJ2-5 | - | TRBV9 | TRBD1 | TGTGCCAGCAGCCCCCAGACAGGGTTCCAAGAGACCCAGTACTTC | CASSPQTGFQETQYF
TRBJ2-1 | once | TRBV6-5 | - | TGTGCCAGCAGTTACTCGTCCCGGTCCTACAATGAGCAGTTCTTC | CASSYSSRSYNEQFF
TRBJ1-5 | - | TRBV19 | - | TGTGCCAGTAGTATAGGGCAGGGTTTCAATCAGCCCCAGCATTTT | CASSIGQGFNQPQHF
TRBJ2-1 | - | TRBV11-3 | TRBD2 | TGTGCCAGCAGCCAAGCGGGAGGGGACGCCCCCCCCTACAATGAGCAGTTCTTC | CASSQAGGDAPPYNEQFF
TRBJ1-2 | - | TRBV11-2 | - | TGTGCCAGCAGCCCAGCCAGGAGGGAGAATGGCTACACCTTC | CASSPARRENGYTF
TRBJ1-3 | - | TRBV30 | TRBD1 | TGTGCCTGGGGGGGACAGGGACATCGCGCGGTTGGAAACACCATATATTTT | CAWGGQGHRAVGNTIYF
TRBJ1-2 | - | TRBV19 | TRBD1 | TGTGCCAGTAGTAACGACAGGGTGAAGGGCTACACCTTC | CASSNDRVKGYTF
TRBJ2-3 | - | TRBV9 | TRBD2 | TGTGCCAGCAGCTCCAGTCCCGGGACTAGCGGAGGAGCAGATACGCAGTATTTT | CASSSSPGTSGGADTQYF
TRBJ2-1 | - | TRBV18 | - | TGTGCCAGCTCACCTCCCCCCAGGATTGTACAGGGACCCCATGGGAATGAGCAGTTCTTC | CASSPPPRIVQGPHGNEQFF
TRBJ1-4 | - | TRBV5-6 | - | TGTGCCAGCAGCTTGACAGGCGGGGCCGAAAAACTGTTTTTT | CASSLTGGAEKLFF
TRBJ2-5 | - | TRBV5-1 | - | TGCGCCAGCAGCGGCGGGGAGACCCAGTACTTC | CASSGGETQYF
TRBJ2-2 | - | TRBV12-3/TRBV12-4 | TRBD2 | TGTGCCAGTACTAGCGGGAACACCGGGGAGCTGTTTTTT | CASTSGNTGELFF
TRBJ2-3 | - | TRBV7-3 | - | TGTGCCAGCAGCTTAACGGGGCGCTTCACAGATACGCAGTATTTT | CASSLTGRFTDTQYF
TRBJ1-5 | - | TRBV13 | - | TGTGCCAGCAGCTTACAGGGTATCGGCAATCAGCCCCAGCATTTT | CASSLQGIGNQPQHF
TRBJ2-7 | - | TRBV11-2 | - | TGTGCCAGCAGCCCCCAGGGAGGCCCCTACGAGCAGTACTTC | CASSPQGGPYEQYF
TRBJ2-5 | - | TRBV28 | TRBD2 | TGTGCCAGCAGTTTCTCAAATAGCGGGATGGGGACCCAAGAGACCCAGTACTTC | CASSFSNSGMGTQETQYF
TRBJ1-5 | - | TRBV27 | - | TGTGCCAGCAGTCCGTCGGTAGGGATCGGAGGGCCCCAGCATTTT | CASSPSVGIGGPQHF
TRBJ1-2 | - | TRBV7-9 | - | TGTGCCAGCAGCCTGGACAGCAACTATGGCTACACCTTC | CASSLDSNYGYTF
TRBJ1-3 | once | TRBV18 | - | TGTGCCAGCTCACCAAAAAGCGCTTCAGGGTACAGCTCTGGAAACACCATATATTTT | CASSPKSASGYSSGNTIYF
TRBJ1-1 | - | TRBV6-5 | TRBD1 | TGTGCCAGCAGTTTTAAGACGACAGGGGAAGCTTTCTTT | CASSFKTTGEAFF
TRBJ2-5 | - | TRBV5-1 | TRBD1 | TGCGCCAGCAGCCAAAATCCGACAGGGGGCAAGGAGACCCAGTACTTC | CASSQNPTGGKETQYF
TRBJ2-7 | - | TRBV5-5 | - | TGTGCCAGCAGCTATTTACCCAGGGACACCTACGAGCAGTACTTC | CASSYLPRDTYEQYF
TRBJ2-1 | - | TRBV19 | - | TGTGCCAGTAGTATAGAGGGACCTCTAGCGACCCCTATGAATGAGCAGTTCTTC | CASSIEGPLATPMNEQFF
TRBJ2-5 | - | TRBV15 | TRBD1 | TGTGCCACCAGCAAGGACAGGGTGTCGGAGACCCAGTACTTC | CATSKDRVSETQYF
TRBJ2-1 | - | TRBV6-5 | TRBD1 | TGTGCCAGCAGACCCGGGACAGGAGCTTACAATGAGCAGTTCTTC | CASRPGTGAYNEQFF
TRBJ2-3 | - | TRBV25-1 | - | TGTGCCAGCAGTGTACCCCAGACAGATACGCAGTATTTT | CASSVPQTDTQYF
TRBJ2-7 | - | TRBV6-1 | - | TGTGCCAGCAGTCCAGGACAGCAACGCACCTACGAGCAGTACTTC | CASSPGQQRTYEQYF
TRBJ1-1 | - | TRBV5-3 | - | TGTGCCAGAAGAACCGGAGGGCCGAACACTGAAGCTTTCTTT | CARRTGGPNTEAFF
TRBJ2-1 | - | TRBV11-2 | - | TGTGCCAGCACCCCCTTGGTAGGCGGAGACAGCTCCTACAATGAGCAGTTCTTC | CASTPLVGGDSSYNEQFF
TRBJ2-7 | - | TRBV7-9 | TRBD1 | TGTGCCAGCAGACAGGGACAGGGCTCCTACGAGCAGTACTTC | CASRQGQGSYEQYF
TRBJ2-1 | - | TRBV18 | - | TGTGCCAGCTCACCAACAGAAGAGCAGTTCTTC | CASSPTEEQFF
TRBJ1-1 | - | TRBV14 | - | TGTGCCAGCAGCCATCTAGGGGCGCCTCGGACTGAAGCTTTCTTT | CASSHLGAPRTEAFF
TRBJ2-2 | - | TRBV7-2 | - | TGTGCCAGCAGCTCGGGTCCCTACACCGGGGAGCTGTTTTTT | CASSSGPYTGELFF
TRBJ2-5 | - | TRBV11-2 | - | TGTGCCAGCAGCTTAATCAGCGAGGGCCGAGAAGAGACCCAGTACTTC | CASSLISEGREETQYF
TRBJ2-2 | - | TRBV4-2 | - | TGTGCCAGCAGCCAAGATCCGGGGGATATCACCGGGGAGCTGTTTTTT | CASSQDPGDITGELFF
TRBJ1-2 | many | TRBV25-1 | - | TGTGCCAGCAGTACCACAGCTAACTATGGCTACACCTTC | CASSTTANYGYTF
TRBJ2-1 | - | TRBV4-1 | - | TGCGCCAGCAGCCAAGGGGGACTCCTAAATGAGCAGTTCTTC | CASSQGGLLNEQFF
TRBJ1-2 | - | TRBV4-1 | TRBD1 | TGCGCCAGCAGCCAAGAAGCCGGGACAGGGTCCGGGCTATCATATGGCTACACCTTC | CASSQEAGTGSGLSYGYTF
TRBJ1-1 | - | TRBV7-9 | TRBD1 | TGTGCCAGCAGCCTGACAGGGGGGAACACTGAAGCTTTCTTT | CASSLTGGNTEAFF
TRBJ1-5 | - | TRBV21-1 | - | TGTGCCAGCAGCAAAGTGGGGTCGATAGGGGGAGGCAATCAGCCCCAGCATTTT | CASSKVGSIGGGNQPQHF
TRBJ2-1 | - | TRBV3-1/TRBV3-2 | TRBD2 | TGTGCCAGCAGCCAAGACAGTCTAGCGGGCTACAATGAGCAGTTCTTC | CASSQDSLAGYNEQFF
TRBJ2-2 | - | TRBV11-2 | TRBD1 | TGTGCCAGCAGCTTGAGGACAGGAGACACCGGGGAGCTGTTTTTT | CASSLRTGDTGELFF
TRBJ1-1 | - | TRBV29-1 | - | TGCAGCGCCAACGGGGGGGGGTTTGACACTGAAGCTTTCTTT | CSANGGGFDTEAFF
TRBJ2-3 | - | TRBV28 | - | TGTGCCAGCAATCGACAGCGGGTGGAGGAAACAGATACGCAGTATTTT | CASNRQRVEETDTQYF
TRBJ2-1 | - | TRBV28 | - | TGTGCCACCCGAGCGGCGGGAAATGAGCAGTTCTTC | CATRAAGNEQFF